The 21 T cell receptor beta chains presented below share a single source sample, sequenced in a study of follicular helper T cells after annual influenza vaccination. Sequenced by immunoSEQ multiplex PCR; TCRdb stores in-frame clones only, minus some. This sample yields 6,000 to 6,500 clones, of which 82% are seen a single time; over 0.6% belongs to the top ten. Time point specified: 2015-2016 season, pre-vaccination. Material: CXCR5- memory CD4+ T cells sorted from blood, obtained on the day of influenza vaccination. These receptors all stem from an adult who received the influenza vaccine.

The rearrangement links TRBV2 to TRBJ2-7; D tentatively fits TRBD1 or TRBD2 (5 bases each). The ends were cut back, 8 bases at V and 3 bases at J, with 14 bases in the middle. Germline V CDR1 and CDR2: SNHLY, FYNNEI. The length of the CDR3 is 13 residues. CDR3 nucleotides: TGTGCCAGCGAGGGGTCCACCAACTACGAGCAGTACTTC. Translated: CASEGSTNYEQYF.

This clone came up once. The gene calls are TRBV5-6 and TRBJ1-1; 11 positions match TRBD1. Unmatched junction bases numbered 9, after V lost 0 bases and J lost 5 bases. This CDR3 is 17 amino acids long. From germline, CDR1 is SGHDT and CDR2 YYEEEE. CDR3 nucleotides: TGTGCCAGCAGCTTGGCCGCGGACAGGGGGCGCGGAACTGAAGCTTTCTTT. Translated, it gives CASSLAADRGRGTEAFF.

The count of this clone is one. The CDR3 spells CASSVGRTDTQYF. In DNA form, the CDR3 reads TGTGCCAGCAGCGTCGGGCGCACAGATACGCAGTATTTT. J is TRBJ2-3 and V is TRBV9, with unresolved D. This CDR3 has 13 amino acids. V lost 2 bases, J lost 1 base, and 5 bases lay in between. Per germline, CDR1 SGDLS and CDR2 YYNGEE.

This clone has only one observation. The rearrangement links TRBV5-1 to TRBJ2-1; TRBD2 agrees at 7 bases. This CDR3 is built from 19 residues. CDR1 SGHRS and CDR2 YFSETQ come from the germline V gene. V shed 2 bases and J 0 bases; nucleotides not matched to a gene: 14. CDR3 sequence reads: CASSFVRLAATYSYNEQFF. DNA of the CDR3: TGCGCCAGCAGCTTCGTTCGGCTAGCGGCAACGTACTCCTACAATGAGCAGTTCTTC.

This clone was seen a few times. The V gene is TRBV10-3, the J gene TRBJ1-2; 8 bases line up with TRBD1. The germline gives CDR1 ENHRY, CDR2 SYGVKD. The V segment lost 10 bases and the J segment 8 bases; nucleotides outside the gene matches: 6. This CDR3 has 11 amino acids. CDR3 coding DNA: TGTGCCAATCAGGGGGCCGGGGGCTACACCTTC. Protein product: CANQGAGGYTF.

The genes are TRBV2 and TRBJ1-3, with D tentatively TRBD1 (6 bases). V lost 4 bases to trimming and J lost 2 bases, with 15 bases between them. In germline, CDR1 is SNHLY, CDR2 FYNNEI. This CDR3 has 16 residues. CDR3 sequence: CASSGLRTATGNTIYF. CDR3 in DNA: TGTGCCAGCAGTGGGCTTAGGACAGCGACTGGAAACACCATATATTTT.

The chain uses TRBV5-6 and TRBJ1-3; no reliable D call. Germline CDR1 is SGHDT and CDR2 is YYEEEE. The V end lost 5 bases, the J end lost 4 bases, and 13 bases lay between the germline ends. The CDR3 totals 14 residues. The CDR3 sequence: CASRRTVLGNTIYF. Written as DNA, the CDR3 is TGTGCCAGCAGGCGGACGGTCCTCGGAAACACCATATATTTT.

CDR3 loop: CASFEGTGDYPRSAFF. DNA of the CDR3: TGTGCCAGCTTCGAAGGGACAGGGGATTATCCTCGATCAGCTTTCTTT. The rearrangement links TRBV28 to TRBJ1-1; TRBD1 matches 10 bases. This CDR3 contains 16 residues. Per germline, CDR1 MDHEN and CDR2 SYDVKM. The junction had 19 bases not matched to a gene; V was cut back by 8 bases and J by 10 bases. The variable domain in full, completed from reference TRBV28 and TRBJ1-1, reads DVKVTQSSRYLVKRTGEKVFLECVQDMDHENMFWYRQDPGLGLRLIYFSYDVKMKEKGDIPEGYSVSREKKERFSLILESASTNQTSMYLCASFEGTGDYPRSAFFGQGTRLTVV.

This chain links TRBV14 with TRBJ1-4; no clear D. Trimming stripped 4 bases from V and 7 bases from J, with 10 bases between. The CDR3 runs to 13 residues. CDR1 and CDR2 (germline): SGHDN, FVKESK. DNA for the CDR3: TGTGCCAGCAGCCGTCAAGGCGGTGAAAAACTGTTTTTT. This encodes CASSRQGGEKLFF.

In nucleotides, the CDR3 is TGCAGCGTCCGGAACACTGAAGCTTTCTTT. Amino acids: CSVRNTEAFF. The chain employs TRBV29-1 and TRBJ1-1; no definite D call. Germline values: CDR1 SQVTM, CDR2 ANQGSEA. V was clipped by 6 bases and J by 1 base, with 3 bases between them. This CDR3 region has 10 residues.

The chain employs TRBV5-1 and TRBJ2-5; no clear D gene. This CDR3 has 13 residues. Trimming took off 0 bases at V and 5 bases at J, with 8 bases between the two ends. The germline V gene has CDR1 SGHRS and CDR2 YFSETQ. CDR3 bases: TGCGCCAGCAGCTTGGGCCTGGCCGAGACCCAGTACTTC. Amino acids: CASSLGLAETQYF.

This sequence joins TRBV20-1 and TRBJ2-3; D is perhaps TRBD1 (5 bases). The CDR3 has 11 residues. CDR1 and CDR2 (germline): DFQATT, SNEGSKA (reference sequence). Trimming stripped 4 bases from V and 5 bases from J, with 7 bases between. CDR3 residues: CSAIQEDTQYF. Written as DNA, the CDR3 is TGCAGTGCTATACAGGAAGATACGCAGTATTTT.

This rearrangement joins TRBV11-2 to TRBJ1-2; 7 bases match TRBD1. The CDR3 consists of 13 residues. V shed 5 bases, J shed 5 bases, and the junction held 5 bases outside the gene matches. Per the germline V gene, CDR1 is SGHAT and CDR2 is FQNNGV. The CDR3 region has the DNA TGTGCCAGCAGCACCGACAGGGATTATGGCTACACCTTC. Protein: CASSTDRDYGYTF.

In DNA, the CDR3 is TGTGCCAGCAGCCAAGGACAGGGGTTTGGATTTCGCAAGTTCTTC. Protein sequence: CASSQGQGFGFRKFF. The V call is TRBV2, the J call TRBJ2-1; 9 nucleotides agree with TRBD1. This CDR3 spans 15 amino acids. Trimming took 6 bases from V and 14 from J; bases not matched to a gene: 17. From germline, CDR1 is SNHLY and CDR2 FYNNEI.

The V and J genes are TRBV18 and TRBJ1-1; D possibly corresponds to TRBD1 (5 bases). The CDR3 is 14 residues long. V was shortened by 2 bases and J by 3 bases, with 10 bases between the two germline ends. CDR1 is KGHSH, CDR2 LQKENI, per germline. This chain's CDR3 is CASSPGQGYTEAFF. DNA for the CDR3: TGTGCCAGCTCACCAGGGCAGGGATACACTGAAGCTTTCTTT.

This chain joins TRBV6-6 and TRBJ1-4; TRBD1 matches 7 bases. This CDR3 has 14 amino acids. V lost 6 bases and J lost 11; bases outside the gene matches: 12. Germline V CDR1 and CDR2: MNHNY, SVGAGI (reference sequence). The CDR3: CASSPSTTGAKLFF. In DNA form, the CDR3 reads TGTGCCAGCAGCCCATCCACCACAGGGGCCAAACTGTTTTTT.

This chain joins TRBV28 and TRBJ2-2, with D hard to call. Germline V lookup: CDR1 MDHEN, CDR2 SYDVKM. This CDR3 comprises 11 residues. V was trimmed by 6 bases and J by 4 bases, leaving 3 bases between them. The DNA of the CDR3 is TGTGCCAGCAGGCTCACCGGGGAGCTGTTTTTT. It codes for CASRLTGELFF.

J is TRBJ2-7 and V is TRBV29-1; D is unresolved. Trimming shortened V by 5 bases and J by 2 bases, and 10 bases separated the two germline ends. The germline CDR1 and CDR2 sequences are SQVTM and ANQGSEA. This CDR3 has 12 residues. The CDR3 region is CSVTQSAYEQYF. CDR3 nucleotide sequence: TGCAGCGTTACCCAGTCGGCCTACGAGCAGTACTTC.

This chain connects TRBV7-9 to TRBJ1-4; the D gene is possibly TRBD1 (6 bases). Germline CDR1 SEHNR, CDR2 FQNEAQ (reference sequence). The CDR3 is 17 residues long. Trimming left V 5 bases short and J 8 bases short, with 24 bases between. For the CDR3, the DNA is TGTGCCAGCAGCCCTTTGGGACAACCTTCTAACCGGGAAAAACTGTTTTTT. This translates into CASSPLGQPSNREKLFF. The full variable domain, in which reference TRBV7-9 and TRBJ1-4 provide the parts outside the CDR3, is DTGVSQNPRHKITKRGQNVTFRCDPISEHNRLYWYRQTLGQGPEFLTYFQNEAQLEKSRLLSDRFSAERPKGSFSTLEIQRTEQGDSAMYLCASSPLGQPSNREKLFFGSGTQLSVL.

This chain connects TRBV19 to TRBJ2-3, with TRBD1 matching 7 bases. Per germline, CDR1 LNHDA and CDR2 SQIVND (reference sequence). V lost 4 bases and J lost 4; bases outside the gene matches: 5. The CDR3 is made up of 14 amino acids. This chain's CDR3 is CASSTATGADTQYF. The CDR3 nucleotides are TGTGCCAGTAGTACCGCCACAGGGGCAGATACGCAGTATTTT.

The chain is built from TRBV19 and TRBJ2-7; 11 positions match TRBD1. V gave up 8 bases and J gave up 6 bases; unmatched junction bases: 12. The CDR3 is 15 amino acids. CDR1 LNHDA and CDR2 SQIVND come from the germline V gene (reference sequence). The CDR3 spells CASAQSGQGEGEQYF. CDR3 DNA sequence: TGTGCCAGTGCCCAATCGGGACAGGGGGAAGGCGAGCAGTACTTC.